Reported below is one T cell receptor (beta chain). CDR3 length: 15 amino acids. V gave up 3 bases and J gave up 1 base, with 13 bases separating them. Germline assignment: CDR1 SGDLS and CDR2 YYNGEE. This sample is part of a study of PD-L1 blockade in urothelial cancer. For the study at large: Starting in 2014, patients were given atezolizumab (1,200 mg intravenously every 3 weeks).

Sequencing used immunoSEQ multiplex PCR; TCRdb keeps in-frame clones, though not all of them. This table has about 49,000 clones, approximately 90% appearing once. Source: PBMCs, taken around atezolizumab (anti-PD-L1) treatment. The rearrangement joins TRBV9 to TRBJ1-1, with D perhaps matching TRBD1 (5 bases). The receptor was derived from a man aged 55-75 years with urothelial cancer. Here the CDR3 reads CASSASGTGNTEAFF. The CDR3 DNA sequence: TGTGCCAGCAGCGCCTCCGGGACTGGGAACACTGAAGCTTTCTTT.